The present TCR beta chain was sequenced within a study of blood T cell repertoires in COVID-19. Germline assignment: CDR1 MNHEY and CDR2 SMNVEV (reference sequence). Trimming cost V 5 bases and J 3 bases; bases outside gene matches: 2. This CDR3 has 14 amino acids. Produced via immunoSEQ multiplex PCR; TCRdb's table is partial and in-frame only. The data show 70,000 or so clones, 78% seen once. Sequencing was performed on peripheral blood. V gene TRBV27 combines with J gene TRBJ2-7; 12 bases line up with TRBD2. This TCR was sampled from a human donor in a cohort sampled during active COVID-19. The CDR3 loop is CASSRTSGNYEQYF. DNA for the CDR3: TGTGCCAGCAGTCGGACTAGCGGGAACTACGAGCAGTACTTC.